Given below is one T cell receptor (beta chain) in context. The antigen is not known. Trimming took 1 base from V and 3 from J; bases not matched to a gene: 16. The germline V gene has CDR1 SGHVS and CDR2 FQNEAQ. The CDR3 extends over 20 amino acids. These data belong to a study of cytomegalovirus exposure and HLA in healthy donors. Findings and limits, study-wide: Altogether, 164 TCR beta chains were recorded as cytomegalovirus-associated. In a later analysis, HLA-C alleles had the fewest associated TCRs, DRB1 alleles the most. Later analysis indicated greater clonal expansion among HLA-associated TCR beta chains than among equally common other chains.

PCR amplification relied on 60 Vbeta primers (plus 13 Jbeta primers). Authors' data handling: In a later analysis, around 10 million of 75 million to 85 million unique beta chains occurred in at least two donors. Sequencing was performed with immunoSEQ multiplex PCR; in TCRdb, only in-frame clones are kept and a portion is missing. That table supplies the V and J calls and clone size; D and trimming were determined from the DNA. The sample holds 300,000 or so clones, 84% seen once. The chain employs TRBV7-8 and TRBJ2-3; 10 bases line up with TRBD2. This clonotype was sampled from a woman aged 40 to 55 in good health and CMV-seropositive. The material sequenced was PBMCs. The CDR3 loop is CASSLGRFGASGSVTDTQYF. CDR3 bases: TGTGCCAGCAGCTTAGGTCGGTTTGGGGCTAGCGGGAGTGTTACAGATACGCAGTATTTT.